This T cell receptor beta chain was profiled in a study of blood T cell repertoires in COVID-19. Study at large: T cells, B-cell-depleted T cells, or PBMCs provided the cDNA or gDNA that served as material.

Per the original methods: The assay estimated nucleated cells by amplifying reference gene primers. Sequencing was performed with immunoSEQ multiplex PCR; in TCRdb, only in-frame clones are kept and a portion is missing. D and trimming were read from the DNA, whereas the V and J calls and clone size are those reported in that table. Of 150,000 to 200,000 clones listed, roughly 80% are singletons. Those who participated ranged in age from about 18 to 89 years and resided in about 24 US areas. Two negative PCRs, clearance, or symptom resolution characterized the recovered Cohort 3 donors. Source material: PBMCs or T cells enriched from blood (not recorded which). This receptor was obtained from a middle-aged man who had recovered from COVID-19.

CDR3 nucleotide sequence: TGTGCCAGCAGCTCCTTAGCCAGGGAGGAGGGCAATGAAAAACTGTTTTTT. Translated, it gives CASSSLAREEGNEKLFF. V and J are TRBV7-6 and TRBJ1-4; tentative D call: TRBD1 (5 bases). Germline V lookup: CDR1 SGHVS, CDR2 FNYEAQ. V was cut by 4 bases and J by 5 bases, with 20 bases left in between. The CDR3 has 17 amino acids.